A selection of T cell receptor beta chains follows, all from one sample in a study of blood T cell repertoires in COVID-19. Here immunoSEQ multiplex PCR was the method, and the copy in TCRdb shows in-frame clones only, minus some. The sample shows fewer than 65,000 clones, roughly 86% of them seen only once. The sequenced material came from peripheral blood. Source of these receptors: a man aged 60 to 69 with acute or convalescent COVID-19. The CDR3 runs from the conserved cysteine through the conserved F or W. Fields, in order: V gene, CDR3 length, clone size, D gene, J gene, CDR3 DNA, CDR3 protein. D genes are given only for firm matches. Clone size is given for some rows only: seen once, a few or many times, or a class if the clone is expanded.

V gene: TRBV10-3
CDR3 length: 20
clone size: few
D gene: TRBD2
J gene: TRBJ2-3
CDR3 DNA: TGTGCCATCAGCTTTGGGAGTAGCGGGGGGCCCCACTCGAGCACAGATACGCAGTATTTT
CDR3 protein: CAISFGSSGGPHSSTDTQYF

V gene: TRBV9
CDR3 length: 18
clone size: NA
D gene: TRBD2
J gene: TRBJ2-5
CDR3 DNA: TGTGCCAGCAGCGCGGGACTAGCGGGGGGCGGGATCCAAGAGACCCAGTACTTC
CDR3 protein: CASSAGLAGGGIQETQYF

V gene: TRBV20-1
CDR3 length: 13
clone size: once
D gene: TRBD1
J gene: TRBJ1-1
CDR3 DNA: TGCAGTGCTAGTCAGGGGGCGCCCACTGAAGCTTTCTTT
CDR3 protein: CSASQGAPTEAFF

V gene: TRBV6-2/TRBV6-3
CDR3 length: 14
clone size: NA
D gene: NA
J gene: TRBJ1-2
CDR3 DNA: TGTGCCAGCAGTTACCCAAGACAAGGCTCTGGCTACACCTTC
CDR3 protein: CASSYPRQGSGYTF

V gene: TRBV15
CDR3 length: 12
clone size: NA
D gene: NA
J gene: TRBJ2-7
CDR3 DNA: TGTGCCACCAGCAGAGACGGTTACGAGCAGTACTTC
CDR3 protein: CATSRDGYEQYF

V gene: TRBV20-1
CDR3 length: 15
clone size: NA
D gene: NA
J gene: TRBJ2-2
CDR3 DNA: TGCAGTGCTAGTCCCTTGAGCGGAAGGTCCGGGGAGCTGTTTTTT
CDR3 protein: CSASPLSGRSGELFF

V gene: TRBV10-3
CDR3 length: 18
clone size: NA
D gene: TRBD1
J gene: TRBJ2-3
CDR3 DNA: TGTGCCATCAGCACGCGGCCCATGACAGGGCTGTTCACAGATACGCAGTATTTT
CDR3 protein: CAISTRPMTGLFTDTQYF

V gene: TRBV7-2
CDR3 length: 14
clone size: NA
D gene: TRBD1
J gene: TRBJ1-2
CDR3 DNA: TGTGCCAGCAGCCCAGGGGGTATGGTCTATGGCTACACCTTC
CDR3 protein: CASSPGGMVYGYTF

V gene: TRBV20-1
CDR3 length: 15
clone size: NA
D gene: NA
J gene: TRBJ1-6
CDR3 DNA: TGCAGTGCTAGTGGGGACACCTCCTATAATTCACCCCTCCACTTT
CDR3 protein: CSASGDTSYNSPLHF

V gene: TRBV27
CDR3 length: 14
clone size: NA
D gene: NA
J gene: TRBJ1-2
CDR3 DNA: TGTGCCAGCAGTCAAAATTCAGGGAACCATGGCTACACCTTC
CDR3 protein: CASSQNSGNHGYTF

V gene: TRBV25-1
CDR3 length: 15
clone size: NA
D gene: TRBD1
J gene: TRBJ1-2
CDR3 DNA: TGTGCCAGCAGTGAACGTGACAGGGGGCCCTATGGCTACACCTTC
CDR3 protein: CASSERDRGPYGYTF

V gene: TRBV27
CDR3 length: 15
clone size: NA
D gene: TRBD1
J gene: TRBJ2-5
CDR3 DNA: TGTGCCAGCAGTCTGGACAGGGGGCATCAAGAGACCCAGTACTTC
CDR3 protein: CASSLDRGHQETQYF

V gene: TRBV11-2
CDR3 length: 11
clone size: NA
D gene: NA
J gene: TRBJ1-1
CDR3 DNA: TGTGCCAGCAGCCGGAACACTGAAGCTTTCTTT
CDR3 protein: CASSRNTEAFF

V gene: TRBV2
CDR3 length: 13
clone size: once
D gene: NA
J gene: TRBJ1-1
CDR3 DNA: TGTGCCAGCAGTGAATGGGCGAACACTGAAGCTTTCTTT
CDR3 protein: CASSEWANTEAFF

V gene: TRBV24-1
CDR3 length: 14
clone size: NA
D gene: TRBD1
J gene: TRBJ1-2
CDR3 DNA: TGTGCCACCAGCGGGACAGGGCTTAACTATGGCTACACCTTC
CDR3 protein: CATSGTGLNYGYTF

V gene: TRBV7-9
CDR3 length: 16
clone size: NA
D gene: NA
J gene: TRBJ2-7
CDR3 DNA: TGTGCCAGCAGCTCTACTCAAGGCCTCACAGGGAACGAGCAGTACTTC
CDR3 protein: CASSSTQGLTGNEQYF

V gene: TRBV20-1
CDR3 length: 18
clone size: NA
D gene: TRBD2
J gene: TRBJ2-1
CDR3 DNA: TGCAGTGCTAGTTTCTTTAGCGGGGGGCTAAGCTCCTACAATGAGCAGTTCTTC
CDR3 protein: CSASFFSGGLSSYNEQFF

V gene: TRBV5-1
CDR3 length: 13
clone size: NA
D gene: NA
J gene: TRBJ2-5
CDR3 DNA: TGCGCCAGCAGCTTGTTAGCACAAGAGACCCAGTACTTC
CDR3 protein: CASSLLAQETQYF

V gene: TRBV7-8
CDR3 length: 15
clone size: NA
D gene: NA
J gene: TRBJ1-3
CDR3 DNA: TGTGCCAGCAGCTTAGCGGCAGGGTCCGGAAACACCATATATTTT
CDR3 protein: CASSLAAGSGNTIYF

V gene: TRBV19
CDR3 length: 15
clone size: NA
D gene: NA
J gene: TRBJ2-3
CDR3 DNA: TGTGCCAGTAAGAGTCGGTCCCCTAGCACAGATACGCAGTATTTT
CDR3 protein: CASKSRSPSTDTQYF

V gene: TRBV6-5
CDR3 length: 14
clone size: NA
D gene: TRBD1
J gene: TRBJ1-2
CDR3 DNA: TGTGCCAGCAGCTCGGACAGGCGGGCCTATGGCTACACCTTC
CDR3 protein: CASSSDRRAYGYTF

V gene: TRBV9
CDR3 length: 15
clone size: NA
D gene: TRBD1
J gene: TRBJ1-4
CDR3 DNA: TGTGCCAGCAGCGGTGACAGGGGGCGCGGCGAAAAACTGTTTTTT
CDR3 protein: CASSGDRGRGEKLFF

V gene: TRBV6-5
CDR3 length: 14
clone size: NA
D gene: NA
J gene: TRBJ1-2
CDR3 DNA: TGTGCCAGCAGTTACTTAGACAGACACTATGGCTACACCTTC
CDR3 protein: CASSYLDRHYGYTF

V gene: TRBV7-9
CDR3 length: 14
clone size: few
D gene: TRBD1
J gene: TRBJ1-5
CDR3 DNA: TGTGCCAGCAGCCAAGGACAGGGGGGACAGCCCCAGCATTTT
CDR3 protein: CASSQGQGGQPQHF

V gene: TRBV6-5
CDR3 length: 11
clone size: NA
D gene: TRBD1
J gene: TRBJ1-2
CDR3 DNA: TGTGCCAGCAGGCAGGGGGGTGGCTACACCTTC
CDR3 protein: CASRQGGGYTF

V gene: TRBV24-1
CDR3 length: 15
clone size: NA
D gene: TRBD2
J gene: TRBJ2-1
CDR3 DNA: TGTGCCACCAGTGACCGGGGGACTAGCGGCAATGAGCAGTTCTTC
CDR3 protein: CATSDRGTSGNEQFF